The 9 T cell receptor beta chains below come from one sample, sequenced in a study of blood T cell repertoires in COVID-19. Libraries were prepared by immunoSEQ multiplex PCR; TCRdb keeps only in-frame clonotypes and omits some of them. The repertoire holds some 210,000 clones, with roughly 78% as singletons. The specimen was peripheral blood. All receptors derive from a woman aged 35 to 49 with acute or convalescent COVID-19.

This chain uses TRBV19 with TRBJ2-3, with TRBD2 matching 12 bases. J gave up 4 bases and V 9 bases, and 11 bases lay outside the gene matches. Looked up from germline, CDR1 is LNHDA and CDR2 is SQIVND (reference sequence). There are 16 residues in the CDR3. CDR3 bases: TGTGCCAGCCGGTGGAGACTAGCGGGGGAGTCAGATACGCAGTATTTT. It yields the protein CASRWRLAGESDTQYF.

This clone was counted between two and nine times. No DNA is shown, since the ends of the CDR3 on it are uncertain; the CDR3 is the one TCRdb lists. The chain has TRBV30 and TRBJ2-2; the D call of TRBD2 is as the table states it, not checked on the DNA. The CDR3 is 13 amino acids long, termini counted. The germline V gene has CDR1 GTSNPN and CDR2 SVGIG (reference sequence). The CDR3 protein is CAWSVRRAGELFF.

The chain combines TRBV2 with TRBJ1-1; D call uncertain. Germline values: CDR1 SNHLY, CDR2 FYNNEI. CDR3 length: 15 amino acids. The ends were cut back, 6 bases at V and 3 bases at J, with 17 bases in the middle. The CDR3 DNA sequence: TGTGCCAGCAGGGTTAGGGCGGGGATCGACACTGAAGCTTTCTTT. Translation: CASRVRAGIDTEAFF.

The chain uses TRBV27 and TRBJ1-1; a possible D gene is TRBD1 (5 bases). Trimming stripped 3 bases from V and 1 base from J, with 9 bases between. CDR1 MNHEY and CDR2 SMNVEV come from the germline V gene (reference sequence). The CDR3 length is 14 residues. The CDR3 coding sequence is TGTGCCAGCAGTTTTCGGACAACGAACACTGAAGCTTTCTTT. Translating it yields CASSFRTTNTEAFF.

The gene calls are TRBV2 and TRBJ1-4, with 8 bases matching TRBD1. The CDR3 has 15 residues. With V trimmed by 5 bases and J by 6 bases, 8 bases remained unmatched. Germline V gene data show CDR1 as SNHLY and CDR2 as FYNNEI. In DNA, the CDR3 is TGTGCCAGCAGTTCAGGGGGCTTGTCTTATGAAAAACTGTTTTTT. As protein: CASSSGGLSYEKLFF.

The gene calls are TRBV6-6 and TRBJ1-4; TRBD1 aligns across 7 bases. The ends lost 6 bases at V and 1 base at J; junction bases unmatched: 8. The CDR3 consists of 16 residues. The germline CDR1 and CDR2 sequences are MNHNY and SVGAGI (reference sequence). CDR3 region: CASSKSTGETNEKLFF. CDR3 in DNA: TGTGCCAGCAGCAAATCAACAGGGGAAACTAATGAAAAACTGTTTTTT.

The CDR3 DNA sequence: TGTGCCAGCAGCCAATTAGGTACCGGAGGGCCAGATACGCAGTATTTT. This codes for CASSQLGTGGPDTQYF. V usage is TRBV3-1 (or the pseudogene TRBV3-2) and J usage is TRBJ2-3; a weak D match, TRBD2 (6 bases). Trimming took 2 bases from V and 4 from J, leaving 16 bases between them. The CDR3 contains 16 residues. The germline V gene encodes CDR1 LGHDT and CDR2 YNNKEL (reference sequence).

This chain joins TRBV7-2 and TRBJ2-2; TRBD2 matches 8 bases. The CDR3 sequence is 14 residues long. Trimming removed 5 bases from V and 7 bases from J; junction bases left unmatched: 6. Germline-derived CDR1 and CDR2 are SGHTA and FQGNSA. The CDR3 protein is CASSVSGSNGELFF. The DNA for the CDR3 is TGTGCCAGCAGCGTGAGCGGGAGTAACGGGGAGCTGTTTTTT. Combining the CDR3 with reference TRBV7-2 and TRBJ2-2 gives the whole variable domain GAGVSQSPSNKVTEKGKDVELRCDPISGHTALYWYRQSLGQGLEFLIYFQGNSAPDKSGLPSDRFSAERTGGSVSTLTIQRTQQEDSAVYLCASSVSGSNGELFFGEGSRLTVL.

The V and J genes are TRBV30 and TRBJ1-5; D might be TRBD1 (5 bases). CDR1 and CDR2 from the germline V gene are GTSNPN and SVGIG (reference sequence). The CDR3 sequence is 13 residues long. Trimming removed 1 base at V and 6 bases at J, with 10 bases between. CDR3 sequence reads: CAWSGGGSQPQHF. The CDR3 bases are TGTGCCTGGAGTGGGGGGGGGAGTCAGCCCCAGCATTTT.